This T cell receptor beta chain appears in the sequencing data of a study of T cell clonotyping in hematopoietic cell transplantation. Only in-frame clones appear in the TCRdb table, and some are missing; sequencing was by immunoSEQ multiplex PCR. The table has about 29,000 clones, roughly nine tenths seen once. Germline CDR1 reads ENHRY; CDR2 reads SYGVKD. Trimming stripped 6 bases from V and 4 bases from J, with 11 bases between. The CDR3 spans 13 residues. The TCR originated in a female patient aged 45 to 65 who had an allogeneic stem cell transplant from a related donor, so the T cells may come from the graft donor. Some clones in this sample may be carry-over from other donors' samples. V usage is TRBV10-3 and J usage is TRBJ2-3, with TRBD2 as a possible D gene (6 bases). The material was PBMCs, obtained 100 days after allogeneic stem cell transplant. The CDR3 bases are TGTGCCATCAGCAGGGACTTCCCAGATACGCAGTATTTT. It codes for CAISRDFPDTQYF.